This entry features one T cell receptor (beta chain) sequence. Its antigen remains unidentified. The sample is drawn from a study of Tregs in tolerant kidney transplant recipients. General study findings and limits: Biological reproducibility was not directly addressed, but technical replication error appeared minimal. Tregs expanded with activated donor B cells seemed most donor-specific.

Sequenced by immunoSEQ multiplex PCR; TCRdb stores in-frame clones only, minus some. The sample yields 92,000 or so clones, more than 80% seen once. Germline CDR1 MNHEY, CDR2 SVGAGI. The V end lost 8 bases, the J end lost 6 bases, and 23 bases lay between the germline ends. The CDR3 totals 15 residues. The chain couples TRBV6-5 to TRBJ2-7; D is perhaps TRBD2 (5 bases). The receptor was derived from a human donor in good health. Sequenced: CD8+ T cells from blood. CDR3 nucleotide sequence: TGTGCCAGCGGAAACCTGAATGGGTGGGGAGCCGAGCAGTACTTC. It codes for CASGNLNGWGAEQYF.